These 23 T cell receptor beta chains were sequenced from one sample in a study of neoadjuvant nivolumab and ipilimumab in lung cancer. The method was immunoSEQ multiplex PCR; TCRdb's version includes in-frame clones alone and lacks a portion of them. The sample has fewer than 35,000 clones; 90% are singletons. The sequencing used peripheral blood, collected after neoadjuvant nivolumab, alone or with ipilimumab, at or shortly before surgery. The receptor set was obtained from an adult with non-small cell lung cancer.

The V gene is TRBV10-2, the J gene TRBJ1-5; 8 bases line up with TRBD1. With 8 bases clipped from V and 8 bases from J, the junction kept 5 bases outside the gene matches. The CDR3 is made up of 12 amino acids. Germline CDR1 WSHSY, CDR2 SAAADI. Here the CDR3 DNA reads TGCGCCAGCGGCGGACAGGGAGAGCCCCAGCATTTT. Its translation is CASGGQGEPQHF.

This chain uses TRBV6-1 with TRBJ2-6; D ambiguous. The V gene lost 3 bases and the J gene lost 1 base, with 7 bases spanning the gap. Germline V CDR1 and CDR2: MNHNS, SASEGT. The CDR3 totals 15 residues. The CDR3 nucleotides are TGTGCCAGCAGTGACCAGCCTTCTGGGGCCAACGTCCTGACTTTC. This encodes CASSDQPSGANVLTF.

V usage is TRBV2 and J usage is TRBJ2-7; 9 bases line up with TRBD1. Per germline, CDR1 SNHLY and CDR2 FYNNEI. The CDR3 consists of 11 residues. V was pared by 10 bases and J by 10 bases, with 8 bases of the junction left unmatched. CDR3 bases: TGTGCCACTGGGACAGGGAGGGCCCAGTACTTC. It specifies CATGTGRAQYF.

The rearrangement joins TRBV11-3 to TRBJ1-3; D is unclear. The CDR3 extends over 12 amino acids. Per the germline V gene, CDR1 is SGHNT and CDR2 is YENEEA. Trimming took off 5 bases at V and 3 bases at J, with 5 bases between the two ends. The CDR3, as DNA: TGTGCCAGCAGCCCGGGTGGAAACACCATATATTTT. Protein: CASSPGGNTIYF.

A single count supports this clone. This chain uses TRBV5-8 with TRBJ2-3; D remains unclear. Germline CDR1 and CDR2: SGHTS and YDEGEE. Trimming stripped 1 base from V and 1 base from J, with 7 bases between. This CDR3 contains 14 residues. The CDR3 DNA is TGTGCCAGCAGCTTGCAACTCCGCACAGATACGCAGTATTTT. Residues: CASSLQLRTDTQYF.

The rearrangement uses TRBV7-2 and TRBJ1-1; no clear D. The CDR3 runs 13 residues. The ends were cut back, 3 bases at V and 0 bases at J, with 5 bases in the middle. In germline, CDR1 is SGHTA, CDR2 FQGNSA. CDR3 loop: CASSLEVNTEAFF. The CDR3 DNA reads TGTGCCAGCAGCTTGGAAGTGAACACTGAAGCTTTCTTT.

This chain uses TRBV7-6 with TRBJ2-7; 10 bases match TRBD1. Looked up from germline, CDR1 is SGHVS and CDR2 is FNYEAQ. The CDR3 has 16 amino acids. The junction had 13 bases not matched to a gene; V was cut back by 5 bases and J by 6 bases. CDR3 in DNA: TGTGCCAGCAGCCAAGCGGCGAAAGGGACAGGGGTCGAGCAGTACTTC. It translates to CASSQAAKGTGVEQYF.

This rearrangement joins TRBV6-5 to TRBJ2-7, with 7 bases lining up with TRBD2. Germline-derived CDR1 and CDR2 are MNHEY and SVGAGI. The CDR3 is made up of 16 amino acids. The V segment lost 0 bases and the J segment 5 bases; nucleotides outside the gene matches: 10. For the CDR3, the DNA is TGTGCCAGCAGTTACTCGAATCCAGGGACTATCGACGAGCAGTACTTC. Translating gives CASSYSNPGTIDEQYF.

The chain links TRBV5-1 to TRBJ2-7; TRBD2 agrees at 9 bases. The J segment lost 5 bases and the V segment lost 3 bases, leaving 6 bases of the junction unmatched. The germline V gene has CDR1 SGHRS and CDR2 YFSETQ. CDR3 length equals 14 residues. For the CDR3, the DNA is TGCGCCAGCAGCTCCGGGACTAGCTTAGACGAGCAGTACTTC. Amino acid sequence: CASSSGTSLDEQYF.

The chain combines TRBV5-4 with TRBJ1-1; tentative D call: TRBD1 (6 bases). Germline V gene sequence: CDR1 SGHNT, CDR2 YYREEE (reference sequence). The CDR3 runs to 14 residues. V dropped 1 base and J dropped 1 base, with 8 bases sitting between them. The CDR3 loop reads CASSLKQGNTEAFF. The CDR3 region has the DNA TGTGCCAGCAGCTTGAAACAGGGGAACACTGAAGCTTTCTTT.

This clone was detected once. The CDR3 DNA reads TGTGCCAGCAGTGACCGGACTGAAGCTTTCTTT. It codes for CASSDRTEAFF. The gene calls are TRBV2 and TRBJ1-1, with D unclear. The CDR3 covers 11 residues. Trimming shortened V by 3 bases and J by 5 bases, and 4 bases separated the two germline ends. Germline V lookup: CDR1 SNHLY, CDR2 FYNNEI.

The table lists this clone with a count of one. The rearrangement uses TRBV6-1 and TRBJ1-1; D not certain. The CDR3 is made up of 12 amino acids. Trimming removed 0 bases from V and 4 bases from J, with 3 bases in between. Germline assignment: CDR1 MNHNS and CDR2 SASEGT. CDR3: CASSEATTEAFF. The DNA of the CDR3 is TGTGCCAGCAGTGAAGCGACCACTGAAGCTTTCTTT.

V and J are TRBV19 and TRBJ1-3; D is ambiguous. The V gene's germline CDR1 is LNHDA and CDR2 SQIVND (reference sequence). This CDR3 region has 13 residues. The V gene lost 4 bases and the J gene lost 3 bases, with 7 bases spanning the gap. The CDR3 loop reads CASSTTDGNTIYF. CDR3 sequence (DNA): TGTGCCAGTAGTACGACCGATGGAAACACCATATATTTT.

The V and J genes are TRBV5-4 and TRBJ2-5, with 10 bases aligning to TRBD1. V shed 3 bases and J 5 bases; nucleotides not matched to a gene: 7. Germline values: CDR1 SGHNT, CDR2 YYREEE (reference sequence). The CDR3 extends over 15 amino acids. The CDR3 bases are TGTGCCAGCAGCTCCGGGACAGGGGCTATTGAGACCCAGTACTTC. Its protein product is CASSSGTGAIETQYF.

The V gene is TRBV19, the J gene TRBJ2-1, with 14 bases fitting TRBD2. This CDR3 is built from 15 residues. Losses at the gene ends were 5 bases for V and 10 bases for J; bases not matched to a gene: 7. The germline gives CDR1 LNHDA, CDR2 SQIVND (reference sequence). CDR3 sequence reads: CASSSRTSGGKEQFF. The DNA of the CDR3 is TGTGCCAGTAGTTCAAGGACTAGCGGGGGGAAGGAGCAGTTCTTC.

The chain employs TRBV5-1 and TRBJ1-1; TRBD1 agrees at 9 bases. The CDR3 is 16 amino acids. V was clipped by 4 bases and J by 0 bases; unmatched bases: 7. Germline V gives CDR1 SGHRS, CDR2 YFSETQ. The CDR3: CASSPDGQGMNTEAFF. Written as DNA, the CDR3 is TGCGCCAGCAGCCCCGATGGACAGGGGATGAACACTGAAGCTTTCTTT.

The chain carries TRBV7-9 and TRBJ1-2; D unresolved. Germline CDR1 SEHNR, CDR2 FQNEAQ (reference sequence). The CDR3 loop spans 12 amino acids. The V end lost 0 bases, the J end lost 7 bases, and 6 bases lay between the germline ends. The CDR3 reads CASSLAWGGYTF. The CDR3 DNA sequence: TGTGCCAGCAGCTTAGCTTGGGGTGGCTACACCTTC.

The table lists this clone with a few counts. The chain links TRBV10-3 to TRBJ1-6; 7 bases match TRBD1. The trim removed 6 bases at V and 10 bases at J, leaving 3 bases unmatched. The germline V gene encodes CDR1 ENHRY and CDR2 SYGVKD. CDR3 length: 12 residues. CDR3 DNA: TGTGCCATCAGCAGGGGGGAATCACCCCTCCACTTT. It yields the protein CAISRGESPLHF.

This chain connects TRBV7-6 to TRBJ2-1, with TRBD2 matching over 8 bases. The V gene end was trimmed by 6 bases and the J gene end by 10 bases; junction bases not matched to a gene: 11. In germline, CDR1 is SGHVS, CDR2 FNYEAQ. CDR3 length: 14 residues. CDR3 protein: CASSRGGAPGEQFF. The DNA of the CDR3 is TGTGCCAGCAGTCGGGGGGGCGCCCCAGGGGAGCAGTTCTTC.

The chain has TRBV6-6 and TRBJ1-5, with D hard to call. The length of the CDR3 is 13 residues. Germline V CDR1 and CDR2: MNHNY, SVGAGI (reference sequence). Trimming took 4 bases from V and 3 from J, leaving 7 bases between them. The CDR3 sequence is CASSSWPNQPQHF. The CDR3 coding sequence is TGTGCCAGCAGTTCTTGGCCCAATCAGCCCCAGCATTTT.

The chain uses TRBV2 and TRBJ1-1, with D perhaps TRBD1 (6 bases). The germline CDR1 and CDR2 sequences are SNHLY and FYNNEI. The CDR3 is made up of 14 amino acids. The V and J ends lost 7 bases and 1 base respectively, with 13 bases between them. The CDR3 reads CASMVGGPNTEAFF. Here the CDR3 DNA reads TGTGCCAGCATGGTCGGGGGGCCGAACACTGAAGCTTTCTTT.

This chain connects TRBV11-2 to TRBJ2-5; a weak D match, TRBD1 (8 bases). V lost 5 bases to trimming and J lost 5 bases, with 12 bases between them. Germline V gene lookup returns CDR1 SGHAT and CDR2 FQNNGV. CDR3 size: 13 residues. The CDR3 coding sequence is TGTGCCAGCAGCGTACAGGGGGGGGAGACCCAGTACTTC. Encoded protein: CASSVQGGETQYF.

J is TRBJ2-7 and V is TRBV7-9, with D unresolved. The germline V gene has CDR1 SEHNR and CDR2 FQNEAQ (reference sequence). Trimming took off 3 bases at V and 5 bases at J, with 8 bases between the two ends. The CDR3 is 12 residues long. CDR3 protein: CASSFRQDEQYF. The CDR3 nucleotides read TGTGCCAGCAGCTTTCGCCAAGACGAGCAGTACTTC.